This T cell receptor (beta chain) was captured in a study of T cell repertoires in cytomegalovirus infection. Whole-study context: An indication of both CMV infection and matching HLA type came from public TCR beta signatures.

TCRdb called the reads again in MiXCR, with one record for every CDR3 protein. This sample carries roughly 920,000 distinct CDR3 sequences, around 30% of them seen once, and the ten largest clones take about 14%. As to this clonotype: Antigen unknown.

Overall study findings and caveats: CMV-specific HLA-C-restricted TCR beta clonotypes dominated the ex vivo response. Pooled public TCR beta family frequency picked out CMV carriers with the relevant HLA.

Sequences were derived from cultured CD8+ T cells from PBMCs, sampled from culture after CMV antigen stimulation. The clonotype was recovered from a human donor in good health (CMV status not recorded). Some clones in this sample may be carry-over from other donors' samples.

For the CDR3, the DNA is TGTGCCAGCAGCAGATCCGGGGGCCGTGAGGAGACCCAGTACTTC. It specifies CASSRSGGREETQYF. J is TRBJ2-5 and V is TRBV7-9; D possibly uses TRBD1 or TRBD2 (6 bases each). V dropped 5 bases and J dropped 5 bases, with 18 bases sitting between them. The CDR3 consists of 15 residues. From germline, CDR1 is SEHNR and CDR2 FQNEAQ (reference sequence).